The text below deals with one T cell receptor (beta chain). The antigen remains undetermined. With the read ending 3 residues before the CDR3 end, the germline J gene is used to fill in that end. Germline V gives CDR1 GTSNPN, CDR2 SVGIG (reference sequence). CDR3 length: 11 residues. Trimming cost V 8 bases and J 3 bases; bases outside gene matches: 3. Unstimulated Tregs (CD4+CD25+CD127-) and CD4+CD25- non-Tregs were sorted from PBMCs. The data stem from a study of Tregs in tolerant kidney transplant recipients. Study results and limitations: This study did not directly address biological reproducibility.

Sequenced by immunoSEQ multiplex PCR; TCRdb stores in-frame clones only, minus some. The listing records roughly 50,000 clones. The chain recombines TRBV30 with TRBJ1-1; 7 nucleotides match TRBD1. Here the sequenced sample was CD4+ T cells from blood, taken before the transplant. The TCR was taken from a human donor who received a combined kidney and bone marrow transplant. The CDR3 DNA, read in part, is TGTGCCCGGCAGGGGGACACTGAA. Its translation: CARQGDTE. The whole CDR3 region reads CARQGDTEAFF.